A single sample gave rise to the 18 T cell receptor beta chains below, sequenced in a study of cytomegalovirus exposure and HLA in healthy donors. The PCR contained 60 Vbeta and 13 Jbeta primers. The protocol was immunoSEQ multiplex PCR, while the TCRdb copy is restricted to in-frame clones and leaves out a portion. In the table there are about 120,000 clones, roughly 83% of which are singletons. Sequenced sample: PBMCs. The receptors were gathered from a man aged 25 to 40 in good health and CMV-seropositive.

The chain carries TRBV27 and TRBJ2-7, with 12 bases fitting TRBD2. CDR3 length equals 14 residues. Germline lookup yields CDR1 MNHEY and CDR2 SMNVEV (reference sequence). V dropped 4 bases and J dropped 3; count of bases not matched to a gene: 1. CDR3 nucleotide sequence: TGTGCCAGCAGTTCTAGCGGGAGGGGCTACGAGCAGTACTTC. Translated, it gives CASSSSGRGYEQYF.

This clone has more than one count but fewer than ten. The rearrangement uses TRBV2 and TRBJ2-1; D is perhaps TRBD2 (7 bases). The CDR3 spans 14 residues. The ends were cut back, 7 bases at V and 3 bases at J, with 13 bases in the middle. CDR1 and CDR2 from the germline V gene are SNHLY and FYNNEI. The CDR3 DNA reads TGTGCCAGCATAGGGGGGGGGTTCTACAATGAGCAGTTCTTC. Translating gives CASIGGGFYNEQFF.

The V and J genes are TRBV4-2 and TRBJ2-3; 12 positions agree with TRBD2. J lost 0 bases, V lost 4 bases, and 8 bases had no gene match. The CDR3 covers 18 residues. Germline V lookup: CDR1 LGHNA, CDR2 YNFKEQ. The CDR3 sequence: CASSLGASGGASTDTQYF. The CDR3, as DNA: TGTGCCAGCAGCCTCGGGGCTAGCGGGGGGGCTAGCACAGATACGCAGTATTTT.

The CDR3 nucleotides read TGTGCCAGCAGCGCTTCACGGGACAGTCTGGATTCACCCCTCCACTTT. This translates into CASSASRDSLDSPLHF. The chain carries TRBV9 and TRBJ1-6; 7 positions agree with TRBD1. The CDR3 has 16 amino acids. With V trimmed by 3 bases and J by 8 bases, 11 bases remained unmatched. Germline V lookup: CDR1 SGDLS, CDR2 YYNGEE. The complete variable domain, with remaining parts taken from reference TRBV9 and TRBJ1-6, reads DSGVTQTPKHLITATGQRVTLRCSPRSGDLSVYWYQQSLDQGLQFLIQYYNGEERAKGNILERFSAQQFPDLHSELNLSSLELGDSALYFCASSASRDSLDSPLHFGNGTRLTVT.

The rearrangement links TRBV5-1 to TRBJ2-7; TRBD1 matches at 8 bases. Germline V gives CDR1 SGHRS, CDR2 YFSETQ. There are 16 residues in the CDR3. V was pared by 4 bases and J by 0 bases, with 9 bases of the junction left unmatched. The CDR3 DNA is TGCGCCAGCAGCCCTGCGGACAGGGCGATCTCCTACGAGCAGTACTTC. Its protein product is CASSPADRAISYEQYF.

V is TRBV2 and J is TRBJ1-3; 7 bases fit TRBD1. Germline assignment: CDR1 SNHLY and CDR2 FYNNEI. J gave up 0 bases and V 6 bases, and 8 bases lay outside the gene matches. The length of the CDR3 is 16 residues. CDR3 in DNA: TGTGCCAGCAGGGGGACAGACGCCAACTCTGGAAACACCATATATTTT. Translated, it gives CASRGTDANSGNTIYF.

The chain couples TRBV7-8 to TRBJ2-1, with TRBD2 identical over 10 bases. Trimming at V came to 3 bases and at J to 4 bases, leaving 6 bases not matched to a gene. CDR1 is SGHVS and CDR2 is FQNEAQ in the germline V gene. CDR3 length: 16 amino acids. CDR3 amino acids: CASSLSSGRFYNEQFF. CDR3 nucleotide sequence: TGTGCCAGCAGCTTGAGTAGCGGGAGGTTTTACAATGAGCAGTTCTTC.

In its sample, this clone was seen a few times. Written as DNA, the CDR3 is TGTGCCAGTAGTCAGGGGTGGGACGCTACGCAGTATTTT. Translation gives CASSQGWDATQYF. The chain carries TRBV19 and TRBJ2-3, with D tentatively TRBD1 (6 bases). There are 13 residues in the CDR3. Germline CDR1 LNHDA, CDR2 SQIVND (reference sequence). V was pared by 5 bases and J by 8 bases, with 14 bases between.

J is TRBJ2-3 and V is TRBV27, with D unclear. The CDR3 has 15 amino acids. Trimming shortened V by 2 bases and J by 0 bases, and 9 bases separated the two germline ends. Germline values: CDR1 MNHEY, CDR2 SMNVEV (reference sequence). The CDR3 DNA is TGTGCCAGCAGTTTAGTTACAGAAAGCACAGATACGCAGTATTTT. Encoded protein: CASSLVTESTDTQYF.

The J gene is TRBJ2-1, the V gene TRBV6-4; tentative D call: TRBD2 (6 bases). The CDR3 runs to 15 residues. V was trimmed by 0 bases and J by 4 bases, leaving 10 bases between them. Germline CDR1 is MRHNA and CDR2 is SNTAGT. The CDR3 bases are TGTGCCAGCAGTGACTCTGGCGGGAATTACAATGAGCAGTTCTTC. It translates to CASSDSGGNYNEQFF.

The rearrangement joins TRBV18 to TRBJ1-2; D remains ambiguous. Trimming cost V 6 bases and J 4 bases, with 6 bases left between them. Per the germline V gene, CDR1 is KGHSH and CDR2 is LQKENI. The CDR3 extends over 11 amino acids. The CDR3 loop is CASSRGYGYTF. The CDR3 region has the DNA TGTGCCAGCTCTCGGGGCTATGGCTACACCTTC.

The V gene is TRBV7-8, the J gene TRBJ2-1; D not resolved. CDR3 size: 11 residues. Deletions cut 5 bases from V and 7 bases from J, with 6 bases between. Germline V gives CDR1 SGHVS, CDR2 FQNEAQ. CDR3 sequence: CASSLLNEQFF. As DNA, the CDR3 is TGTGCCAGCAGCCTATTGAATGAGCAGTTCTTC. The full variable domain, completed using reference TRBV7-8 and TRBJ2-1, is GAGVSQSPRYKVAKRGQDVALRCDPISGHVSLFWYQQALGQGPEFLTYFQNEAQLDKSGLPSDRFFAERPEGSVSTLKIQRTQQEDSAVYLCASSLLNEQFFGPGTRLTVL.

V usage is TRBV4-2 and J usage is TRBJ2-7, with 11 bases aligning to TRBD1. CDR3 length: 16 amino acids. Germline CDR1 is LGHNA and CDR2 is YNFKEQ. The V and J ends lost 0 bases and 3 bases, in that order; junction bases with no gene match: 4. CDR3 sequence reads: CASSQDPGTGGYEQYF. CDR3 sequence (DNA): TGTGCCAGCAGCCAAGATCCCGGGACAGGGGGCTACGAGCAGTACTTC.

This chain links TRBV2 with TRBJ1-2, with a possible D match to TRBD1 (6 bases). The V end lost 4 bases, the J end lost 5 bases, and 11 bases lay between the germline ends. The germline V gene has CDR1 SNHLY and CDR2 FYNNEI. The CDR3 has 13 residues. CDR3 bases: TGTGCCAGCAGTGGGGACCAGGGGTATGGCTACACCTTC. It yields the protein CASSGDQGYGYTF.

The chain carries TRBV18 and TRBJ1-4; 7 nucleotides match TRBD1. CDR1 KGHSH and CDR2 LQKENI come from the germline V gene. V was pared by 3 bases and J by 6 bases, with 4 bases of the junction left unmatched. This CDR3 is built from 14 residues. CDR3 bases: TGTGCCAGCTCACCCGGGCAGGGGGATGAAAAACTGTTTTTT. Its translation: CASSPGQGDEKLFF.

V usage is TRBV4-2 and J usage is TRBJ2-1; 11 nucleotides line up with TRBD1. V gave up 1 base and J gave up 8 bases; unmatched junction bases: 4. This CDR3 region has 15 residues. Germline V CDR1 and CDR2: LGHNA, YNFKEQ. For the CDR3, the DNA is TGTGCCAGCAGCCAAGCGGACAGGGGGCAAGATGAGCAGTTCTTC. Translating it yields CASSQADRGQDEQFF.

The gene calls are TRBV6-5 and TRBJ1-1; no clear D. Germline-derived CDR1 and CDR2 are MNHEY and SVGAGI. Between the trimmed V and J ends, which lost 0 bases and 2 bases, there was a span of 10 bases. This CDR3 region has 15 residues. This CDR3 is CASSYSEGSNTEAFF. CDR3 DNA sequence: TGTGCCAGCAGTTACTCGGAGGGATCTAACACTGAAGCTTTCTTT.

The chain links TRBV2 to TRBJ2-3, with 7 bases fitting TRBD1. With 4 bases clipped from V and 3 bases from J, the junction kept 4 bases outside the gene matches. Per germline, CDR1 SNHLY and CDR2 FYNNEI. The CDR3 has 14 residues. The CDR3 sequence: CASSATGMTDTQYF. CDR3 in DNA: TGTGCCAGCAGTGCGACAGGGATGACAGATACGCAGTATTTT.